The 3 T cell receptor beta chains below come from one sample, sequenced in a study of cytomegalovirus exposure and HLA in healthy donors. TCRdb's copy holds only in-frame clones and misses some; the assay was immunoSEQ multiplex PCR. The sample carries fewer than 200,000 clones, around nine tenths recorded once. The specimen sequenced was PBMCs. The source of these receptors is a woman aged 18-35 years in good health and CMV-seropositive.

This rearrangement joins TRBV20-1 to TRBJ1-2; possibly TRBD1 for D (6 bases). V was cut by 6 bases and J by 7 bases, with 12 bases left in between. CDR1 is DFQATT, CDR2 SNEGSKA, per germline (reference sequence). The length of the CDR3 is 11 residues. The DNA for the CDR3 is TGCAGTGCGGGGGGGGCCGGTGGCTACACCTTC. Encoded protein: CSAGGAGGYTF.

The chain uses TRBV6-6 and TRBJ2-3; possibly TRBD1 for D (6 bases). The V gene's germline CDR1 is MNHNY and CDR2 SVGAGI (reference sequence). V lost 4 bases and J 0 bases, leaving 8 bases between the germline ends. The CDR3 is 14 residues long. The CDR3 nucleotides read TGTGCCAGCAGTTGGACAGATAGCACAGATACGCAGTATTTT. Amino acids: CASSWTDSTDTQYF.

This chain links TRBV11-3 with TRBJ2-1; 7 bases agree with TRBD2. CDR3 size: 15 residues. V shed 3 bases and J 5 bases; nucleotides not matched to a gene: 7. Germline V gives CDR1 SGHNT, CDR2 YENEEA. CDR3 amino acids: CASSFWTSQHNEQFF. The CDR3, as DNA: TGTGCCAGCAGCTTTTGGACTAGTCAACACAATGAGCAGTTCTTC.